This T cell receptor beta chain came from a study of PD-1 blockade in mismatch repair-deficient tumors. Study as a whole: Enrolled about 2013-2017, patients had progressing, pretreated mismatch repair-deficient cancers of 11 to 13 types.

Trimming stripped 4 bases from V and 7 bases from J, with 11 bases between. This CDR3 has 12 amino acids. Germline CDR1 SGHDT, CDR2 YYEEEE. Mismatch repair deficiency was confirmed in all patients, by PCR or immunohistochemistry. TCR sequencing covered three patients who responded to pembrolizumab. Assay used: immunoSEQ multiplex PCR; TCRdb lists only in-frame clones, some missing. The data contain approximately 79,000 clones, roughly 80% of them singletons. Study conclusions and caveats: Rapid post-treatment expansion, then contraction, generally preceding radiologic response, marked tumor-resident clones.

As concerns this clone: Its antigen is undetermined.

Sequences were derived from peripheral blood, sampled 44 weeks after starting pembrolizumab. The chain couples TRBV5-6 to TRBJ2-5; D is uncertain. The TCR comes from an adult with mismatch repair-deficient cancer. CDR3 in amino acids: CASSVALVTQYF. In nucleotides, the CDR3 is TGTGCCAGCAGCGTTGCTCTGGTGACCCAGTACTTC.